The clone carrying this TCR beta chain was found once. Per the germline V gene, CDR1 is SGHDT and CDR2 is YYEEEE. The CDR3 consists of 16 residues. V dropped 1 base and J dropped 0 bases, with 10 bases sitting between them. This entry belongs to a study of shared clonotypes between healthy human individuals. Assay: immunoSEQ multiplex PCR; the TCRdb copy retains only in-frame clones and omits some. The repertoire holds roughly 2.5 million clones, with 90% to 95% as singletons. The chain links TRBV5-6 to TRBJ2-2; D possibly corresponds to TRBD2 (6 bases). The receptor's source is a man in his late teens or twenties in good health. Sequenced sample: naive CD4+ T cells sorted from blood. The subset denotes: CD45RA+ positively selected. CDR3 loop: CASSLRGVANTGELFF. As DNA, the CDR3 is TGTGCCAGCAGCTTGCGCGGGGTCGCGAACACCGGGGAGCTGTTTTTT.